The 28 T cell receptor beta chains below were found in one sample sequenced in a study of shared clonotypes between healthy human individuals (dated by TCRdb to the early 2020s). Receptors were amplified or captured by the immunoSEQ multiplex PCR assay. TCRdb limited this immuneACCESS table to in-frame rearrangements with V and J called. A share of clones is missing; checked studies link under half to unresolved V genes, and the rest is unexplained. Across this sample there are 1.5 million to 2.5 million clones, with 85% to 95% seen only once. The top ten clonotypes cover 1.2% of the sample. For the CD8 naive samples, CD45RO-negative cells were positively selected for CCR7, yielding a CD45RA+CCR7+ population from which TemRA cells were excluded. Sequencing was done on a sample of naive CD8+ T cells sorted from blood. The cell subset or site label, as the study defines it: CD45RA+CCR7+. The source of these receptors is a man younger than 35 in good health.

The CDR3 bases are TGTGCCAGCAGTGAACTACGGGCGCAATATAGCAATCAGCCCCAGCATTTT. Encoded protein: CASSELRAQYSNQPQHF. V usage is TRBV6-1 and J usage is TRBJ1-5; D gene unclear. The V end lost 2 bases, the J end lost 0 bases, and 14 bases lay between the germline ends. The germline gives CDR1 MNHNS, CDR2 SASEGT. CDR3 length: 17 residues.

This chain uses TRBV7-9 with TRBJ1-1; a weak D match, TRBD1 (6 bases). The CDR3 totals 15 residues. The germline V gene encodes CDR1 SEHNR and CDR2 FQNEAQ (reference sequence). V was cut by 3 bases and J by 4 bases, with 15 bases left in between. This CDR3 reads CASSFVGGRGTEAFF. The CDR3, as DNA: TGTGCCAGCAGCTTTGTAGGTGGCAGGGGCACTGAAGCTTTCTTT.

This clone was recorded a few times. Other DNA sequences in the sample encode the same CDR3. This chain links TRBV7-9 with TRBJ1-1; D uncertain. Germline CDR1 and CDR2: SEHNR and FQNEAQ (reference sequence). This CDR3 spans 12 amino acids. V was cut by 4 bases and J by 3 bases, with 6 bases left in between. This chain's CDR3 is CASSSGYTEAFF. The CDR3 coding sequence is TGTGCCAGCAGCTCGGGATACACTGAAGCTTTCTTT.

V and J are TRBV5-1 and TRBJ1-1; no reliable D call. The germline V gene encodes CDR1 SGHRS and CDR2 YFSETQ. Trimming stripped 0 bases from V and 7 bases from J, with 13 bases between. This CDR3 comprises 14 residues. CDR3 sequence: CASSLAGSGDEAFF. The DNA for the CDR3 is TGCGCCAGCAGCTTGGCGGGATCTGGGGATGAAGCTTTCTTT.

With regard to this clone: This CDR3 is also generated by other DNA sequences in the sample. The DNA for the CDR3 is TGCGCCAGCAGTGAGGACAGGGACTATGGCTACACCTTC. This translates into CASSEDRDYGYTF. The chain combines TRBV10-1 with TRBJ1-2, with 7 bases fitting TRBD1. Germline V gives CDR1 WNHNN, CDR2 SYGVQD (reference sequence). The CDR3 has 13 residues. Germline trimming cut 2 bases from V and 3 bases from J; bases unmatched to any gene: 0.

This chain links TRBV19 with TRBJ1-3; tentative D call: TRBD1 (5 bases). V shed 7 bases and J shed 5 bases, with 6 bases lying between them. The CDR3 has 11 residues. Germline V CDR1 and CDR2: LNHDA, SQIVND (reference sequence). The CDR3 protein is CASTGRNTIYF. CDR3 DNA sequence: TGTGCCAGTACGGGACGAAACACCATATATTTT.

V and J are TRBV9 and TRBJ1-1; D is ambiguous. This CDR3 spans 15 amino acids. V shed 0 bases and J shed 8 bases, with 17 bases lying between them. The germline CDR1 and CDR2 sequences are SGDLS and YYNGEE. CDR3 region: CASSVASTTGNEAFF. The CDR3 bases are TGTGCCAGCAGCGTAGCCAGCACGACTGGGAACGAAGCTTTCTTT.

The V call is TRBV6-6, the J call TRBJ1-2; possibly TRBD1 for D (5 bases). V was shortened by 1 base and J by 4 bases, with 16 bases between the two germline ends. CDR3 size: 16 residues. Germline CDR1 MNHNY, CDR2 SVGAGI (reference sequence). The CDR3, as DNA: TGTGCCAGCAGTTACTTAAGAGGGGCGCACAGCTATGGCTACACCTTC. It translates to CASSYLRGAHSYGYTF.

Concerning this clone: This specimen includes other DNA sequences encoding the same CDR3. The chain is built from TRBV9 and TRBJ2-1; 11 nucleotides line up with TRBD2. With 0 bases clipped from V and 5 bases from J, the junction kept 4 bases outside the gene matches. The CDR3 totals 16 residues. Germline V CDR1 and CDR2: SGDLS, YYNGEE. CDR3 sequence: CASSVVPSGGNNEQFF. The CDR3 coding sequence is TGTGCCAGCAGCGTAGTCCCTAGCGGGGGGAACAATGAGCAGTTCTTC.

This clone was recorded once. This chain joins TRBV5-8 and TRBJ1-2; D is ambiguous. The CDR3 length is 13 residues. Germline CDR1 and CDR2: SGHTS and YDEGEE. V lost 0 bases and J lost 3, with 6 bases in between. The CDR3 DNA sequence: TGTGCCAGCAGCTTGGACTTCGACTATGGCTACACCTTC. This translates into CASSLDFDYGYTF.

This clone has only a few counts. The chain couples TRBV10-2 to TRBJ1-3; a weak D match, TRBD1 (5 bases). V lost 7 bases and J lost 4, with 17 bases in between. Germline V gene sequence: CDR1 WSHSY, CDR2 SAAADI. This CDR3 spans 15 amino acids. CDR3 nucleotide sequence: TGCGCCAGCACAACCGGGACGTTAGAGGGAAACACCATATATTTT. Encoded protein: CASTTGTLEGNTIYF.

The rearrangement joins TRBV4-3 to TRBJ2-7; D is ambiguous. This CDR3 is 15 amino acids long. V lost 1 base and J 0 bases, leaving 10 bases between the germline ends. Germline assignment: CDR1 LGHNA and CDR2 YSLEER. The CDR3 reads CASSQGGARSYEQYF. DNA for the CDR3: TGCGCCAGCAGCCAAGGTGGAGCGCGCTCCTACGAGCAGTACTTC.

The CDR3 sequence is CASSLGAGLNTGELFF. CDR3 DNA sequence: TGTGCCAGCAGCTTAGGTGCAGGGTTGAACACCGGGGAGCTGTTTTTT. V is TRBV11-1 and J is TRBJ2-2; TRBD1 is a possible D gene (5 bases). Germline CDR1 and CDR2: SGHAT and FQDESV (reference sequence). The CDR3 is made up of 16 amino acids. Trimming took off 1 base at V and 1 base at J, with 10 bases between the two ends.

The CDR3 DNA reads TGTGCCACCGGAGACTCTAACGAGCAGTACTTC. It encodes CATGDSNEQYF. The rearrangement uses TRBV15 and TRBJ2-7; D remains ambiguous. The CDR3 extends over 11 amino acids. V gave up 8 bases and J gave up 5 bases, with 10 bases separating them. Germline assignment: CDR1 LNHNV and CDR2 YYDKDF (reference sequence).

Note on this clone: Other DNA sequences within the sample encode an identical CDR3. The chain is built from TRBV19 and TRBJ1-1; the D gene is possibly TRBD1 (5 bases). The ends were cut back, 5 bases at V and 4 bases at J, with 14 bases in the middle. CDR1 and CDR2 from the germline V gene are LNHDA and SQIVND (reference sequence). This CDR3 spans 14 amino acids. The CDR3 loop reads CASSLGQGGTEAFF. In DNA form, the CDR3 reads TGTGCCAGTAGTCTTGGCCAGGGTGGCACTGAAGCTTTCTTT.

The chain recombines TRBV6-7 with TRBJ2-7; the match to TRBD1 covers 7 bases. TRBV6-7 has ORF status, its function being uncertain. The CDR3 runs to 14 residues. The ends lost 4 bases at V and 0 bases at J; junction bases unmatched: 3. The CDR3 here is CASSCGQDSYEQYF. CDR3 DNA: TGTGCCAGCAGTTGCGGACAGGACTCCTACGAGCAGTACTTC.

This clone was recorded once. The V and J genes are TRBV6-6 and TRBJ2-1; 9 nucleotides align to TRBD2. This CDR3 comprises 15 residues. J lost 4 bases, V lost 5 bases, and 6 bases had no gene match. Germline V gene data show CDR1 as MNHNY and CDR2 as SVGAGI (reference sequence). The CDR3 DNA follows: TGTGCCAGCAGTGGCATAGCGGGAGCGTACAATGAGCAGTTCTTC. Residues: CASSGIAGAYNEQFF.

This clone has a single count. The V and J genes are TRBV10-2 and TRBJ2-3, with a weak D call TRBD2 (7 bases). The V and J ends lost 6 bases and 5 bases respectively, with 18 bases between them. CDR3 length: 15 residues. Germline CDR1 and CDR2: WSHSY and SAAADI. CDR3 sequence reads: CASRQLAEGVDTQYF. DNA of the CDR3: TGCGCCAGCAGGCAGCTAGCGGAGGGGGTAGATACGCAGTATTTT.

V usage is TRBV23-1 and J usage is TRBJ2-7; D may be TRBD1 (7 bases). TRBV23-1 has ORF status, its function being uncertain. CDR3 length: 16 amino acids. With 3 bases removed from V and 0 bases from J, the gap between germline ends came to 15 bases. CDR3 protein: CASSHGGQHSSYEQYF. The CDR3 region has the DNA TGCGCCAGCAGTCACGGGGGACAGCATTCCTCCTACGAGCAGTACTTC.

CDR3 bases: TGTGCCAGCAGCTTATGGTCTGAAGAGACCCAGTACTTC. It translates to CASSLWSEETQYF. This rearrangement joins TRBV11-2 to TRBJ2-5; D is unclear. V lost 2 bases and J lost 3, with 7 bases in between. The CDR3 length is 13 residues. CDR1 and CDR2 from the germline V gene are SGHAT and FQNNGV. Looking up the rest from reference TRBV11-2 and TRBJ2-5 gives the full variable domain: EAGVAQSPRYKIIEKRQSVAFWCNPISGHATLYWYQQILGQGPKLLIQFQNNGVVDDSQLPKDRFSAERLKGVDSTLKIQPAKLEDSAVYLCASSLWSEETQYFGPGTRLLVL.

The CDR3 protein is CASSPGTGDANTGELFF. CDR3 nucleotides: TGTGCCAGCTCACCAGGGACAGGAGACGCGAACACCGGGGAGCTGTTTTTT. This rearrangement joins TRBV18 to TRBJ2-2, with 8 bases lining up with TRBD1. The CDR3 loop spans 17 amino acids. V gave up 2 bases and J gave up 0 bases; unmatched junction bases: 5. Germline loops: CDR1 KGHSH, CDR2 LQKENI.

CDR3 in DNA: TGTGCCAGCAGTTTTGGGCTGTCGAAGGACACCATATATTTT. It translates to CASSFGLSKDTIYF. The rearrangement uses TRBV28 and TRBJ1-3; D gene unclear. The CDR3 runs 14 residues. Germline assignment: CDR1 MDHEN and CDR2 SYDVKM. V lost 3 bases and J lost 8, with 14 bases in between.

CDR3 nucleotides: TGTGCCAGCAGCTTAGGCGTTATCGACTATGAGCAGTTCTTC. This codes for CASSLGVIDYEQFF. The J gene is TRBJ2-1, the V gene TRBV13, with unresolved D. The CDR3 contains 14 residues. Between the trimmed V and J ends, which lost 0 bases and 8 bases, there was a span of 11 bases. Germline V lookup: CDR1 PRHDT, CDR2 FYEKMQ (reference sequence).

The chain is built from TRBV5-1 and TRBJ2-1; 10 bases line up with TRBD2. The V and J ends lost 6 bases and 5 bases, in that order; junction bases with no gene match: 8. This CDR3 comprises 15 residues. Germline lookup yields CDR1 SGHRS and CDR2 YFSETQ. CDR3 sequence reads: CASTDLGLADNEQFF. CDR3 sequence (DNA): TGCGCCAGCACCGATCTTGGACTAGCGGACAATGAGCAGTTCTTC.

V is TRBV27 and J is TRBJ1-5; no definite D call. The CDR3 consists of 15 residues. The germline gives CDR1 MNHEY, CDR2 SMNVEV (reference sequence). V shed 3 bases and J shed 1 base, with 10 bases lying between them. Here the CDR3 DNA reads TGTGCCAGCAGTTTCAGCGCCGGGAGCAATCAGCCCCAGCATTTT. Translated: CASSFSAGSNQPQHF.

CDR3 amino acids: CASRGTWGLYEQYF. CDR3 in DNA: TGTGCCAGCAGGGGAACATGGGGCCTCTACGAGCAGTACTTC. This sequence joins TRBV25-1 and TRBJ2-7; tentatively, D is TRBD1 (5 bases). V shed 6 bases and J shed 3 bases, with 15 bases lying between them. The CDR3 totals 14 residues. The V gene's germline CDR1 is MGHDK and CDR2 SYGVNS.

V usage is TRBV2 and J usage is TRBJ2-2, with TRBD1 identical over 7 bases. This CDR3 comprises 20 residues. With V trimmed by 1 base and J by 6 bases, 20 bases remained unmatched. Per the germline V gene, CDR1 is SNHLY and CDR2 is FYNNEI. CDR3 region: CASSEDTTGLNRAWAGELFF. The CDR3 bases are TGTGCCAGCAGTGAAGATACGACAGGGCTTAACCGGGCTTGGGCCGGGGAGCTGTTTTTT.

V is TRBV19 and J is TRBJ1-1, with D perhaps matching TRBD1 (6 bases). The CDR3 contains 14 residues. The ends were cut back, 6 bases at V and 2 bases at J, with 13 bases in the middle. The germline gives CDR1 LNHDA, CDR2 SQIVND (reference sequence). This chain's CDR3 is CASRMGHLNTEAFF. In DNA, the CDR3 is TGTGCCAGTAGGATGGGACACCTTAACACTGAAGCTTTCTTT.